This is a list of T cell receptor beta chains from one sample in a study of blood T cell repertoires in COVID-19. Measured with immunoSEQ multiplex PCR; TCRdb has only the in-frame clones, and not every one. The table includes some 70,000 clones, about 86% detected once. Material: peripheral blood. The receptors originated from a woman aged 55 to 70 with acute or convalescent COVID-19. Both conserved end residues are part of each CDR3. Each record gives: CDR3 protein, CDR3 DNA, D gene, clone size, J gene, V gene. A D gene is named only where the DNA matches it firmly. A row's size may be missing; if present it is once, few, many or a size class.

cdr3_aa: CASSQLAGQGVNGYTF
cdr3_nt: TGCGCCAGCAGCCAGCTAGCTGGACAGGGGGTTAATGGCTACACCTTC
d_call: TRBD1
clone_size: few
j_call: TRBJ1-2
v_call: TRBV5-1

cdr3_aa: CATALQGALTDTQYF
cdr3_nt: TGTGCCACCGCTTTACAGGGGGCTCTGACAGATACGCAGTATTTT
d_call: TRBD1
clone_size: NA
j_call: TRBJ2-3
v_call: TRBV2

cdr3_aa: CGAGRDEAFF
cdr3_nt: TGCGGTGCCGGGAGGGATGAAGCTTTCTTT
d_call: NA
clone_size: NA
j_call: TRBJ1-1
v_call: TRBV29-1

cdr3_aa: CASSLLTSGGQVEQFF
cdr3_nt: TGTGCCAGCAGCTTACTGACAAGCGGGGGCCAGGTGGAGCAGTTCTTC
d_call: TRBD2
clone_size: NA
j_call: TRBJ2-1
v_call: TRBV11-3

cdr3_aa: CASSLAQENEKLFF
cdr3_nt: TGTGCCAGCAGTTTGGCGCAGGAAAATGAAAAACTGTTTTTT
d_call: NA
clone_size: NA
j_call: TRBJ1-4
v_call: TRBV28

cdr3_aa: CASSLGALDTQYF
cdr3_nt: TGTGCCAGCAGCTTAGGCGCATTAGATACGCAGTATTTT
d_call: NA
clone_size: NA
j_call: TRBJ2-3
v_call: TRBV7-2

cdr3_aa: CASSAGTGPDGNTIYF
cdr3_nt: TGTGCCAGCAGCGCGGGCACAGGGCCTGATGGAAACACCATATATTTT
d_call: NA
clone_size: NA
j_call: TRBJ1-3
v_call: TRBV5-4

cdr3_aa: CASSPSGRDTGTGELFF
cdr3_nt: TGTGCCAGCTCACCTTCCGGGCGGGATACGGGAACCGGGGAGCTGTTTTTT
d_call: NA
clone_size: NA
j_call: TRBJ2-2
v_call: TRBV18

cdr3_aa: CASSLTGVTEAFF
cdr3_nt: TGTGCCAGCAGCTTAACGGGGGTCACTGAAGCTTTCTTT
d_call: NA
clone_size: NA
j_call: TRBJ1-1
v_call: TRBV11-2

cdr3_aa: CASSWAGSYGYTF
cdr3_nt: TGTGCCAGCAGTTGGGCAGGCTCCTATGGCTACACCTTC
d_call: NA
clone_size: NA
j_call: TRBJ1-2
v_call: TRBV28

cdr3_aa: CGGSEGRNSPLHF
cdr3_nt: TGCGGGGGGTCGGAGGGGCGAAATTCACCCCTCCACTTT
d_call: NA
clone_size: NA
j_call: TRBJ1-6
v_call: TRBV29-1

cdr3_aa: CASSFGQENTEAFF
cdr3_nt: TGCGCCAGCAGCTTCGGCCAGGAGAACACTGAAGCTTTCTTT
d_call: NA
clone_size: NA
j_call: TRBJ1-1
v_call: TRBV5-1

cdr3_aa: CAISESSNEQFF
cdr3_nt: TGTGCCATCAGTGAGTCGAGCAATGAGCAGTTCTTC
d_call: NA
clone_size: few
j_call: TRBJ2-1
v_call: TRBV10-3

cdr3_aa: CASSLLRGETQYF
cdr3_nt: TGTGCCAGCAGCCTTCTCAGGGGGGAGACCCAGTACTTC
d_call: TRBD1
clone_size: NA
j_call: TRBJ2-5
v_call: TRBV12-3/TRBV12-4

cdr3_aa: CASGLSGNIQYF
cdr3_nt: TGTGCCAGCGGACTTAGCGGAAACATTCAGTACTTC
d_call: NA
clone_size: NA
j_call: TRBJ2-4
v_call: TRBV28

cdr3_aa: CASSPRSGEGAEAFF
cdr3_nt: TGTGCCAGCTCACCACGTTCAGGGGAGGGGGCTGAAGCTTTCTTT
d_call: NA
clone_size: NA
j_call: TRBJ1-1
v_call: TRBV18

cdr3_aa: CASSQLGTGLFYGYTF
cdr3_nt: TGTGCCAGCAGCCAGCTCGGGACAGGGCTCTTCTATGGCTACACCTTC
d_call: TRBD1
clone_size: once
j_call: TRBJ1-2
v_call: TRBV3-1/TRBV3-2

cdr3_aa: CASRLSLKRCGELFF
cdr3_nt: TGTGCAAGTCGCTTATCCCTAAAACGGTGCGGGGAGCTGTTTTTT
d_call: NA
clone_size: NA
j_call: TRBJ2-2
v_call: TRBV12-2

cdr3_aa: CASSLGGIDQPQHF
cdr3_nt: TGCGCCAGCAGCTTGGGAGGGATAGATCAGCCCCAGCATTTT
d_call: NA
clone_size: NA
j_call: TRBJ1-5
v_call: TRBV5-1

cdr3_aa: CATSDPRESSYEQYF
cdr3_nt: TGTGCCACCAGTGACCCCCGGGAGTCCTCCTACGAGCAGTACTTC
d_call: NA
clone_size: once
j_call: TRBJ2-7
v_call: TRBV24-1

cdr3_aa: CASSRTPGGQGYTF
cdr3_nt: TGTGCCAGCAGCCGAACCCCAGGGGGCCAGGGCTACACCTTC
d_call: TRBD1
clone_size: NA
j_call: TRBJ1-2
v_call: TRBV3-1/TRBV3-2

cdr3_aa: CASSFGIGGEQFF
cdr3_nt: TGTGCCAGCAGTTTTGGGATAGGGGGCGAGCAGTTCTTC
d_call: TRBD1
clone_size: NA
j_call: TRBJ2-1
v_call: TRBV27

cdr3_aa: CASSLNGGAHEQFF
cdr3_nt: TGTGCCAGCAGCTTAAACGGGGGGGCTCATGAGCAGTTCTTC
d_call: TRBD2
clone_size: NA
j_call: TRBJ2-1
v_call: TRBV7-3

cdr3_aa: CASSVGAGTSNQPQHF
cdr3_nt: TGTGCCAGCAGCGTAGGGGCGGGGACGAGCAATCAGCCCCAGCATTTT
d_call: NA
clone_size: NA
j_call: TRBJ1-5
v_call: TRBV9

cdr3_aa: CASRQGNYGYTF
cdr3_nt: TGTGCCAGCAGGCAGGGAAACTATGGCTACACCTTC
d_call: NA
clone_size: NA
j_call: TRBJ1-2
v_call: TRBV6-5

cdr3_aa: CASSQGQGNEKLFF
cdr3_nt: TGTGCCAGCAGCCAAGGGCAGGGGAATGAAAAACTGTTTTTT
d_call: NA
clone_size: few
j_call: TRBJ1-4
v_call: TRBV4-2

cdr3_aa: CASSQESRGHTEAFF
cdr3_nt: TGTGCCAGCAGCCAAGAGTCCAGGGGTCATACTGAAGCTTTCTTT
d_call: NA
clone_size: NA
j_call: TRBJ1-1
v_call: TRBV3-1/TRBV3-2

cdr3_aa: CASSPRDSGEQYF
cdr3_nt: TGTGCCAGCTCGCCCCGGGACAGCGGCGAGCAGTACTTC
d_call: TRBD1
clone_size: NA
j_call: TRBJ2-7
v_call: TRBV18

cdr3_aa: CASSLGLYNEQFF
cdr3_nt: TGTGCCAGCAGCTTAGGTCTGTACAATGAGCAGTTCTTC
d_call: NA
clone_size: NA
j_call: TRBJ2-1
v_call: TRBV7-8

cdr3_aa: CASRGLQGSGNTIYF
cdr3_nt: TGTGCCAGCAGGGGACTGCAGGGCTCTGGAAACACCATATATTTT
d_call: NA
clone_size: NA
j_call: TRBJ1-3
v_call: TRBV28

cdr3_aa: CASSPQARDRYGYTF
cdr3_nt: TGCGCCAGCAGCCCCCAAGCTCGGGACAGGTATGGCTACACCTTC
d_call: TRBD1
clone_size: NA
j_call: TRBJ1-2
v_call: TRBV5-1

cdr3_aa: CASSEGLANEQFF
cdr3_nt: TGTGCCAGCAGTGAAGGGCTAGCGAATGAGCAGTTCTTC
d_call: NA
clone_size: NA
j_call: TRBJ2-1
v_call: TRBV2

cdr3_aa: CASSLNQFTDTQYF
cdr3_nt: TGTGCCAGCAGCTTAAACCAGTTCACAGATACGCAGTATTTT
d_call: NA
clone_size: NA
j_call: TRBJ2-3
v_call: TRBV11-3

cdr3_aa: CASSQGVARVDTQYF
cdr3_nt: TGCGCCAGCAGCCAAGGAGTCGCCCGAGTGGATACGCAGTATTTT
d_call: NA
clone_size: few
j_call: TRBJ2-3
v_call: TRBV4-1